This T cell receptor beta chain was sequenced for a study of T cell responses to AZD1222 COVID-19 vaccine. Germline-derived CDR1 and CDR2 are SGDLS and YYNGEE. J lost 3 bases, V lost 3 bases, and 4 bases had no gene match. The CDR3 spans 15 residues. General study results and limits: Epitopes outside B.1.351 and B.1.1.7 mutated regions reportedly drew nearly half of spike TCRs. Baseline serostatus was positive in only a handful of AZD1222 recipients. Clonal diversity was possibly underestimated, and white British individuals and females predominated among donors.

Turning to this clone: No antigen is known for it.

The table came from immunoSEQ multiplex PCR; TCRdb's copy has only in-frame clones and leaves some out. In the table there are 65,000 to 95,000 clones, 80% to 90% of which are singletons. This receptor was identified in an adult who received the AZD1222 COVID-19 vaccine. The chain carries TRBV9 and TRBJ2-3; 10 nucleotides match TRBD1. The sample was peripheral blood, taken 28 days after the second AZD1222 dose. As DNA, the CDR3 is TGTGCCAGCAGCGCCCCGGGACAGGGGACAGATACGCAGTATTTT. Encoded protein: CASSAPGQGTDTQYF.